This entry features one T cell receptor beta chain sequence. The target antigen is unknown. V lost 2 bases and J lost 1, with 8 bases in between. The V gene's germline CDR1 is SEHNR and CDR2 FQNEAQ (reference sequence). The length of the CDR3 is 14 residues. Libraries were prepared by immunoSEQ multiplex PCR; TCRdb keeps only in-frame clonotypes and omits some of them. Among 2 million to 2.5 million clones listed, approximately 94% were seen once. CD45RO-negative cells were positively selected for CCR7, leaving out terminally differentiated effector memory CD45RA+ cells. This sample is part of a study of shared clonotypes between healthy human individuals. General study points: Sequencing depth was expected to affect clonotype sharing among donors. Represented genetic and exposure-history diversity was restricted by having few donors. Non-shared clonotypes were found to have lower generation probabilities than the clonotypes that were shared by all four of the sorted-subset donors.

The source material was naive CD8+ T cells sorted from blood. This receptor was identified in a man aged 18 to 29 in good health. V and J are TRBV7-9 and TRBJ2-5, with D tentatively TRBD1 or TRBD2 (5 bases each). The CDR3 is CASSLRGVQETQYF. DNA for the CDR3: TGTGCCAGCAGCTTACGAGGGGTCCAAGAGACCCAGTACTTC.